This TCR beta chain was documented in a study of cytomegalovirus exposure and HLA in healthy donors. Points from the study as a whole: Associated with cytomegalovirus, according to the listing, were 164 TCR beta chains. Sequencing likely produced, as an artifact, a cluster of highly shared sequence variants. Being productive about 90% or about 30% of the time was typical of most TCR beta V segments in an earlier analysis.

Both 60 Vbeta primers and 13 Jbeta primers went into the PCR. Sequencing was performed with immunoSEQ multiplex PCR; in TCRdb, only in-frame clones are kept and a portion is missing. The table lists about 170,000 clones, over 80% of them singletons, with roughly 4.7% in the top ten. A remark on this clone: Its antigen remains unknown.

Germline V gene sequence: CDR1 MGHRA, CDR2 YSYEKL. The germline V and J ends were trimmed by 4 bases and 6 bases, with 16 bases remaining between them. This CDR3 spans 15 amino acids. The sequenced material came from PBMCs. The TCR sequence derives from a woman between 50 and 59 years old in good health and CMV-seropositive. The J gene is TRBJ2-4, the V gene TRBV4-1, with D tentatively TRBD2 (6 bases). This CDR3 is CASSPGWGDINIQYF. The CDR3 region has the DNA TGCGCCAGCAGCCCAGGTTGGGGGGATATAAACATTCAGTACTTC.